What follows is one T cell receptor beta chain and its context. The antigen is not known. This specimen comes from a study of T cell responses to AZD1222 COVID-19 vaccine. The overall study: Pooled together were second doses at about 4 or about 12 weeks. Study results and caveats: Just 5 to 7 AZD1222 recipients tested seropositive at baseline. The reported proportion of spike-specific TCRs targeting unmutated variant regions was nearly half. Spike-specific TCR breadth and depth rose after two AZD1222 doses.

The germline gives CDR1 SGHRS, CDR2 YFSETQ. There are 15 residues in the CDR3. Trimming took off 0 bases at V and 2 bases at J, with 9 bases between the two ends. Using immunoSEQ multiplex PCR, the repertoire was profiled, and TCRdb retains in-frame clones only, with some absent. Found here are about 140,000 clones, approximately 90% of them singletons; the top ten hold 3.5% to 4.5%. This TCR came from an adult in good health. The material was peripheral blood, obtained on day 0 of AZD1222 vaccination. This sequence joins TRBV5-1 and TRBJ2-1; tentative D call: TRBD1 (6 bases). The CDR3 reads CASSLEGGAYNEQFF. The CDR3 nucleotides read TGCGCCAGCAGCTTGGAAGGGGGAGCCTACAATGAGCAGTTCTTC.